The 17 T cell receptor beta chains below all came from one sample that was sequenced in a study of T cell repertoires in cytomegalovirus infection. MiXCR, applied by TCRdb to the reads, yields one record per CDR3 protein. In the table there are 450,000 to 550,000 distinct CDR3 sequences, approximately 15% of which are singletons. The sample was CD8+ T cells from PBMCs. The receptor source for this set is a human donor in good health (CMV status not recorded). Some clones in this sample may be carry-over from other donors' samples.

Ten or more counts support this clonotype. This chain connects TRBV6-2 or TRBV6-3 to TRBJ2-2; unclear D gene. V dropped 0 bases and J dropped 0 bases, with 11 bases sitting between them. The CDR3 contains 17 residues. Germline V gene data show CDR1 as MNHEY and CDR2 as SVGEGT. DNA of the CDR3: TGTGCCAGCAGTTACTCCCCGACAAGCTCGAACACCGGGGAGCTGTTTTTT. It yields the protein CASSYSPTSSNTGELFF.

This chain uses TRBV19 with TRBJ1-1, with TRBD1 matching 7 bases. Germline CDR1 and CDR2: LNHDA and SQIVND (reference sequence). J was trimmed by 0 bases and V by 4 bases; bases with no gene match: 17. The CDR3 spans 19 residues. Written as DNA, the CDR3 is TGTGCCAGTAGTACATTCCGGGACTTCTCAGGGGGGGTGAACACTGAAGCTTTCTTT. Amino acids: CASSTFRDFSGGVNTEAFF.

This clonotype was recorded many times. This chain links TRBV28 with TRBJ2-5, with 8 bases aligning to TRBD1. CDR3 length: 12 residues. V lost 7 bases and J lost 5; bases outside the gene matches: 3. The V gene's germline CDR1 is MDHEN and CDR2 SYDVKM. CDR3 residues: CASKGDRETQYF. As DNA, the CDR3 is TGTGCCAGCAAAGGGGACAGGGAGACCCAGTACTTC.

This clonotype was detected only a few times. This chain uses TRBV20-1 with TRBJ1-1; no clear D gene. V was shortened by 2 bases and J by 8 bases, with 9 bases between the two germline ends. The CDR3 consists of 11 residues. Germline loops: CDR1 DFQATT, CDR2 SNEGSKA (reference sequence). CDR3 sequence reads: CSARKANEAFF. The CDR3 DNA follows: TGCAGTGCTAGAAAGGCAAACGAAGCTTTCTTT.

Ten or more counts support this clonotype. The chain has TRBV7-9 and TRBJ1-6, with 8 nucleotides matching TRBD1. Germline V gene lookup returns CDR1 SEHNR and CDR2 FQNEAQ (reference sequence). The length of the CDR3 is 16 residues. J lost 10 bases, V lost 4 bases, and 12 bases had no gene match. Here the CDR3 DNA reads TGTGCCAGCAGCTCGCCTCGAACAGGGGGAGGGTCACCCCTCCACTTT. Residues: CASSSPRTGGGSPLHF.

This clonotype was seen many times. This chain links TRBV12-3 or TRBV12-4 with TRBJ1-1; D call uncertain. V lost 6 bases and J 7 bases, leaving 15 bases between the germline ends. CDR3 length: 13 residues. The CDR3 DNA follows: TGTGCCAGCAGGACTGGGGAGGGCCGTGAAGCTTTCTTT. Amino acid sequence: CASRTGEGREAFF.

This chain uses TRBV7-9 with TRBJ2-7; no clear D. Trimming stripped 1 base from V and 4 bases from J, with 8 bases between. This CDR3 spans 13 amino acids. Germline CDR1 and CDR2: SEHNR and FQNEAQ (reference sequence). CDR3 nucleotide sequence: TGTGCCAGCAGCTTAGAACACCCTTACGAGCAGTACTTC. Translating it yields CASSLEHPYEQYF.

Ten or more counts support this clonotype. The chain is built from TRBV27 and TRBJ2-7, with D perhaps assigned TRBD1 or TRBD2 (5 bases each). Trimming removed 3 bases from V and 3 bases from J, with 12 bases in between. Germline V gene data show CDR1 as MNHEY and CDR2 as SMNVEV (reference sequence). There are 14 residues in the CDR3. CDR3 DNA sequence: TGTGCCAGCAGTTTCGGGGACGGAAACTACGAGCAGTACTTC. It codes for CASSFGDGNYEQYF.

In this sample, this clonotype turned up many times. The genes are TRBV5-6 and TRBJ2-1; D is ambiguous. Trimming took 1 base from V and 4 from J, leaving 9 bases between them. In germline, CDR1 is SGHDT, CDR2 YYEEEE. CDR3 length: 14 residues. The CDR3 DNA reads TGTGCCAGCAGCTTGATGGAAGGGTACAATGAGCAGTTCTTC. Its protein is CASSLMEGYNEQFF.

This clonotype was found a few times. This chain connects TRBV5-6 to TRBJ1-5, with D unclear. This CDR3 is built from 13 residues. Trimming removed 5 bases at V and 11 bases at J, with 17 bases between. The germline CDR1 and CDR2 sequences are SGHDT and YYEEEE. The CDR3 DNA reads as TGTGCCAGCAGTTCACGGATAAGGGAAGCCCAGCATTTT. It translates to CASSSRIREAQHF.

This clonotype was counted between two and nine times. The chain joins TRBV11-2 to TRBJ2-3, with D perhaps matching TRBD2 (6 bases). Between the trimmed V and J ends, which lost 0 bases and 0 bases, there was a span of 10 bases. The CDR3 runs 16 residues. Germline-derived CDR1 and CDR2 are SGHAT and FQNNGV. CDR3 in DNA: TGTGCCAGCAGCTTAGAACTAGGAGGGAGCACAGATACGCAGTATTTT. It translates to CASSLELGGSTDTQYF.

At least ten counts were recorded for this clonotype. The chain carries TRBV7-8 and TRBJ1-4; 8 nucleotides line up with TRBD1. Germline CDR1 is SGHVS and CDR2 is FQNEAQ. The length of the CDR3 is 15 residues. With 3 bases clipped from V and 5 bases from J, the junction kept 5 bases outside the gene matches. The DNA for the CDR3 is TGTGCCAGCAGCTTCGGGACAGGTTCAAATGAAAAACTGTTTTTT. Translating gives CASSFGTGSNEKLFF.

There are many counts of this clonotype. The chain joins TRBV7-9 to TRBJ2-7; D is unresolved. CDR1 is SEHNR and CDR2 is FQNEAQ in the germline V gene (reference sequence). The CDR3 has 14 residues. The V end was cut by 2 bases, the J end by 1 base, with 9 bases between. The CDR3 nucleotides read TGTGCCAGCAGCTTATCTTCAGATTCCTACGAGCAGTACTTC. It is translated as CASSLSSDSYEQYF.

Notes on this clonotype: The CDR3 does not end in the conserved phenylalanine or tryptophan, so this is likely a read error. J is TRBJ2-1 and V is TRBV6-5; D may be TRBD2 (6 bases). Per the germline V gene, CDR1 is MNHEY and CDR2 is SVGAGI. Trimming cost V 2 bases and J 6 bases, with 14 bases left between them. The CDR3 length is 15 residues. The CDR3 DNA is TGTGCCAGCAGTTACACTAACCGGGAGCTCAATGAGCAGTTCCTC. This gives the protein CASSYTNRELNEQFL.

This clonotype was detected ten times or more. V and J are TRBV10-3 and TRBJ1-2; 7 nucleotides align to TRBD1. The CDR3 extends over 15 amino acids. CDR1 is ENHRY and CDR2 is SYGVKD in the germline V gene. The V gene end was trimmed by 2 bases and the J gene end by 4 bases; junction bases not matched to a gene: 7. The CDR3 coding sequence is TGTGCCATCAGTGAGACCCCGGGACAGAGCTATGGCTACACCTTC. This translates into CAISETPGQSYGYTF.

Remarks on this clonotype: This sequence may be a read error, since a much larger clone differs from it by one base. This is likely a read error, given that the CDR3 carries no conserved phenylalanine or tryptophan at its end. V usage is TRBV28 and J usage is TRBJ1-1; 10 nucleotides match TRBD1. The length of the CDR3 is 17 residues. Germline CDR1 is MDHEN and CDR2 is SYDVKM. Trimming took 5 bases from V and 4 from J; bases not matched to a gene: 13. This chain's CDR3 is CASSPPGQGLGGTEAFI. The CDR3 nucleotides are TGTGCCAGCAGTCCCCCGGGACAGGGGCTCGGGGGCACTGAAGCTTTCATT.

The sample holds many counts of this clonotype. The gene calls are TRBV25-1 and TRBJ1-1; D remains ambiguous. Looked up from germline, CDR1 is MGHDK and CDR2 is SYGVNS. The germline V and J ends were trimmed by 3 bases and 0 bases, with 17 bases remaining between them. The CDR3 is 17 amino acids. The CDR3: CASSDGVGSLMNTEAFF. The CDR3 coding sequence is TGTGCCAGCAGTGATGGGGTGGGGAGCCTAATGAACACTGAAGCTTTCTTT.